This entry lists 3 T cell receptor beta chains sequenced from one sample in a study of human T cells and chemical hapten exposure (dated by TCRdb to the early 2020s). The library was built by means of RACE. Sequenced using a NextSeq 500. TCRdb took the public reads, trimmed them with fastp at Q25, ran MiXCR for clone calling and kept in-frame beta chains. For every CDR3 protein sequence, its rows merge into one entry that carries the most common genes and DNA. The table for this sample lists more than 80,000 distinct CDR3 sequences; over 6% of them were counted only once. Of the sample, less than 2% falls within the top ten clones. Explained via the paper, the time point label denotes: patch test 1, 2 weeks after DPC sensitization. The treatment or condition label here, explained by the study, means: therapeutic diphenylcyclopropenone sensitization with weekly scalp DPC. The input for sequencing was whole blood, taken in connection with sensitization to the hapten diphenylcyclopropenone (DPC). The receptor set was obtained from a woman in her 30s with alopecia areata. Some clones in this sample may be carry-over from other donors' samples.

This clonotype was counted between two and nine times. This chain links TRBV6-1 with TRBJ1-1; TRBD1 is a possible D gene (6 bases). The germline gives CDR1 MNHNS, CDR2 SASEGT. The CDR3 totals 13 residues. Trimming removed 2 bases from V and 7 bases from J, with 11 bases in between. CDR3: CASSEWGLIEAFF. CDR3 nucleotides: TGTGCCAGCAGTGAATGGGGGCTCATTGAAGCTTTCTTT.

The chain carries TRBV6-6 and TRBJ1-5; 9 bases fit TRBD1. V dropped 4 bases and J dropped 6; count of bases not matched to a gene: 7. Germline CDR1 and CDR2: MNHNY and SVGAGI (reference sequence). CDR3 length: 15 residues. CDR3 sequence reads: CASSSNRGLLQPQHF. In DNA form, the CDR3 reads TGTGCCAGCAGTTCAAACAGGGGGCTGCTTCAGCCCCAGCATTTT.

This clonotype appeared a few times. The chain couples TRBV29-1 to TRBJ2-5, with D possibly TRBD1 on 6 matching bases. Germline CDR1 SQVTM, CDR2 ANQGSEA. The CDR3 consists of 13 residues. V was cut by 6 bases and J by 1 base, with 12 bases left in between. The CDR3 DNA is TGCAGCGTCAGGGGCCCCACCCAAGAGACCCAGTACTTC. Protein: CSVRGPTQETQYF.